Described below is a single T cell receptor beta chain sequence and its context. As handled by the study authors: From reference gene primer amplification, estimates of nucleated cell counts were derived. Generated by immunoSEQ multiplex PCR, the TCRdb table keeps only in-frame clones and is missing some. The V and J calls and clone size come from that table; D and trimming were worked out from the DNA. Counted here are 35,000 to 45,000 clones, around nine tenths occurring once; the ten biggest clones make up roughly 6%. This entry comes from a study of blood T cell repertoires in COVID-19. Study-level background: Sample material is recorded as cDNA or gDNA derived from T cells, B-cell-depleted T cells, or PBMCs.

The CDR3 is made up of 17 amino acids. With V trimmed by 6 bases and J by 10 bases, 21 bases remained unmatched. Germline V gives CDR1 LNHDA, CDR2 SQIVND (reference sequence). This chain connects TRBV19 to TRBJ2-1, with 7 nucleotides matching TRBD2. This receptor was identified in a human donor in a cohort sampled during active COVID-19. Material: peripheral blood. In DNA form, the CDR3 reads TGTGCCAGTAGCGCCCGACCGGGACTTGCGTGGGGGGGGGAGCAGTTCTTC. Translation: CASSARPGLAWGGEQFF. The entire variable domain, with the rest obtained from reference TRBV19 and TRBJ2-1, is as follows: DGGITQSPKYLFRKEGQNVTLSCEQNLNHDAMYWYRQDPGQGLRLIYYSQIVNDFQKGDIAEGYSVSREKKESFPLTVTSAQKNPTAFYLCASSARPGLAWGGEQFFGPGTRLTVL.